This T cell receptor beta chain is from a study of OX40 agonist ivuxolimab in advanced cancers. Study-level results: Expanded clones were, on average, more numerous among CD8+ T cells than CD4+.

Per germline, CDR1 KGHSH and CDR2 LQKENI. There are 14 residues in the CDR3. About this clone: Its antigen is currently unknown. The junction departs from germline at one end; a sequencing error may be responsible.

Profiling relied on immunoSEQ multiplex PCR, and the TCRdb table lists in-frame clones only, not all of them. The data hold tens of thousands of clones, with about 83% observed a single time. The chain is built from TRBV18 and TRBJ2-1; D ambiguous. The sequence was collected from an adult with an advanced solid tumor such as melanoma, head and neck, liver or kidney cancer. Sample: CD4+ or CD8+ T cells sorted from blood, taken in a trial of the OX40 agonist ivuxolimab. The CDR3 loop is CASTPGSSYNEQFF. Here the CDR3 DNA reads TGTGCCAGCACACCAGGTAGCTCCTACAATGAGCAGTTCTTC.